The T cell receptor (beta chain) under discussion was sequenced for a study of pediatric ulcerative colitis. This was a survey-level run. The data were produced by immunoSEQ multiplex PCR, yet TCRdb's version contains in-frame clones alone and is incomplete. Here the sample spans approximately 60,000 clones, less than 90% being singletons. This TCR derives from a boy aged 5-17 years with severe ulcerative colitis. The sequencing sample was made of blood.

In DNA form, the CDR3 reads TGTGCCAGCTCATCCCAGAACACCGGGGAGCTGTTTTTT. This translates into CASSSQNTGELFF. The V and J genes are TRBV18 and TRBJ2-2; D is unresolved. Germline values: CDR1 KGHSH, CDR2 LQKENI. V was cut by 5 bases and J by 1 base, with 5 bases left in between. The CDR3 is 13 amino acids.